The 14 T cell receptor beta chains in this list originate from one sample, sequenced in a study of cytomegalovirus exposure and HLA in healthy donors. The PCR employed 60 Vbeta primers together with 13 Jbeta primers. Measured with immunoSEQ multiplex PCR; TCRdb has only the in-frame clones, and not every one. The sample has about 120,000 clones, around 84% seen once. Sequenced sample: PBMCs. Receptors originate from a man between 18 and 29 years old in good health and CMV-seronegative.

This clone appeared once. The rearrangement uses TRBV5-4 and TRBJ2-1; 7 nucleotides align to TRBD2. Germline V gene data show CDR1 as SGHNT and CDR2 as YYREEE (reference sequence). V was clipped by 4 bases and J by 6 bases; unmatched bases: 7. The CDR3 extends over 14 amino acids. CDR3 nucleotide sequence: TGTGCCAGCAGCCCTCCGGCTAGCGGCAATGAGCAGTTCTTC. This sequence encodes CASSPPASGNEQFF. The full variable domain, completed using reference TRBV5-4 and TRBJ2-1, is ETGVTQSPTHLIKTRGQQVTLRCSSQSGHNTVSWYQQALGQGPQFIFQYYREEENGRGNFPPRFSGLQFPNYSSELNVNALELDDSALYLCASSPPASGNEQFFGPGTRLTVL.

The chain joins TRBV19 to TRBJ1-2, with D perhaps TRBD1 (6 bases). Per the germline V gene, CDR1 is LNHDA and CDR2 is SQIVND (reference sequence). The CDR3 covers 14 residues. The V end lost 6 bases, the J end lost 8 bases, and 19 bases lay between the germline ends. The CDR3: CASSPRQGNEGYTF. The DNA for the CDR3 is TGTGCCAGTAGCCCTCGTCAGGGGAATGAAGGCTACACCTTC.

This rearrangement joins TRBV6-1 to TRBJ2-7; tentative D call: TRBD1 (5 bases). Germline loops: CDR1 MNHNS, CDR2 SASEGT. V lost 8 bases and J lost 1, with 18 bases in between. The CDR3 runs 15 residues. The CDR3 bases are TGTGCCAGCCACACGCTAGAACAGGAGTCCTACGAGCAGTACTTC. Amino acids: CASHTLEQESYEQYF.

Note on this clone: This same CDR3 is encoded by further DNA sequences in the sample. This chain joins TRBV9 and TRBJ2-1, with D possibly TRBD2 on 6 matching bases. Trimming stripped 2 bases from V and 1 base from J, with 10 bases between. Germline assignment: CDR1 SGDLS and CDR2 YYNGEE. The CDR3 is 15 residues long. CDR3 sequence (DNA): TGTGCCAGCAGCGTGGAGGGCGCTTCCTACAATGAGCAGTTCTTC. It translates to CASSVEGASYNEQFF.

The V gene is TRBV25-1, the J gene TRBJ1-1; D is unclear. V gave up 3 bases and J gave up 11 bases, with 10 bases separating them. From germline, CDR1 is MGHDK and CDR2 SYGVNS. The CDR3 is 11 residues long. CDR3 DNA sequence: TGTGCCAGCAGTGACTCAGGTGTGGCTTTCTTT. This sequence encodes CASSDSGVAFF.

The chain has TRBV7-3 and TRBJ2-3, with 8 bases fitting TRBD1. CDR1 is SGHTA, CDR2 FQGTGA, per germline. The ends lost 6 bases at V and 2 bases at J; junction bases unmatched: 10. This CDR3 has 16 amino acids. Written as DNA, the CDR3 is TGTGCCAGCAGGACCGGGACAGGACATTCCACAGATACGCAGTATTTT. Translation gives CASRTGTGHSTDTQYF.

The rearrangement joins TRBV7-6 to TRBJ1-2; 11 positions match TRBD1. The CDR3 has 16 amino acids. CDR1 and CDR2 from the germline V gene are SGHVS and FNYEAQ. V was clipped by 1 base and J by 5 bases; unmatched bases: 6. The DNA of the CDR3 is TGTGCCAGCAGCTTAGAGGCTGGACAGGGGGCGTATGGCTACACCTTC. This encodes CASSLEAGQGAYGYTF.

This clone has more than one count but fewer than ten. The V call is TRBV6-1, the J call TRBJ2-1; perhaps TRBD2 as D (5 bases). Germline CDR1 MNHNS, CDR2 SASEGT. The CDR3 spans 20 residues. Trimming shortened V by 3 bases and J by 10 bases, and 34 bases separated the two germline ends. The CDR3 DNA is TGTGCCAGCAGTGAGATGAGACCGCGTCTTCCGGGGTCGGGCAGAGGGGAGCAGTTCTTC. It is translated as CASSEMRPRLPGSGRGEQFF.

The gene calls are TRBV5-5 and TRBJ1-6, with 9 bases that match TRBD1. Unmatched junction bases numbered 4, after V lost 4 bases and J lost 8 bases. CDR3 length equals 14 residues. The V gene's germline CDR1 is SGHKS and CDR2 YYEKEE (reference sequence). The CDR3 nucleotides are TGTGCCAGCAGCGGCCGGGACAGGGATTCACCCCTCCACTTT. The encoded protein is CASSGRDRDSPLHF.

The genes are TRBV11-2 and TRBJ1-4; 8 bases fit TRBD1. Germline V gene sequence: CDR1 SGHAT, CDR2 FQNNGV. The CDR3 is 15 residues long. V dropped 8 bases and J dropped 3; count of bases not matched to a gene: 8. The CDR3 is CASSDSQGANEKLFF. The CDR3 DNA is TGTGCCAGCTCCGACTCACAGGGGGCTAATGAAAAACTGTTTTTT.

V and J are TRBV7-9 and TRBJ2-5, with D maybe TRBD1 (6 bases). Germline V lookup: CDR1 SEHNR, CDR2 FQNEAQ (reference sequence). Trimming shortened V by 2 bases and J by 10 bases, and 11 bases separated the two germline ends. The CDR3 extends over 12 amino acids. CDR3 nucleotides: TGTGCCAGCAGCTTATCGACAGGAGACCAGTACTTC. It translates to CASSLSTGDQYF. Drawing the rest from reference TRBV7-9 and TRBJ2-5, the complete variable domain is DTGVSQNPRHKITKRGQNVTFRCDPISEHNRLYWYRQTLGQGPEFLTYFQNEAQLEKSRLLSDRFSAERPKGSFSTLEIQRTEQGDSAMYLCASSLSTGDQYFGPGTRLLVL.

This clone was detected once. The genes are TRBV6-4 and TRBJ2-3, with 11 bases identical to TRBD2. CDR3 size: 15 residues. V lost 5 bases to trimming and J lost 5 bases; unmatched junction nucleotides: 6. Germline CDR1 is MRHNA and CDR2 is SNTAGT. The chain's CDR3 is CASSQGTSGVDTQYF. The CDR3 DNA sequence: TGTGCCAGCAGTCAGGGGACTAGCGGAGTAGATACGCAGTATTTT.

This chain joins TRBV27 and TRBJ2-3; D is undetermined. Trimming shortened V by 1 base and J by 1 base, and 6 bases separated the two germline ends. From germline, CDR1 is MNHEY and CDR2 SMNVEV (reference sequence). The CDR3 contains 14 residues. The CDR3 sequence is CASSLYTGTDTQYF. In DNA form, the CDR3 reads TGTGCCAGCAGTTTATATACAGGCACAGATACGCAGTATTTT.

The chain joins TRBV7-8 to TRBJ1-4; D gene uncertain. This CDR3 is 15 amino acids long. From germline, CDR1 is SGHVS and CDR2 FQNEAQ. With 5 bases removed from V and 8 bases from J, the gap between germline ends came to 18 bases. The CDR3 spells CASSRARGKGEKLFF. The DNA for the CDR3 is TGTGCCAGCAGCCGCGCCCGGGGTAAAGGAGAAAAACTGTTTTTT.